The 23 T cell receptor beta chains listed next were all sequenced from one sample in a study of blood T cell repertoires in COVID-19. Sequenced by immunoSEQ multiplex PCR; TCRdb stores in-frame clones only, minus some. The sample has just over 300,000 clones, about 89% seen once. The sequencing input was PBMCs or T cells enriched from blood (not recorded which). The receptor set was obtained from a woman aged 40-49 years who had recovered from COVID-19.

The chain combines TRBV28 with TRBJ2-7; 7 bases fit TRBD1. Germline CDR1 reads MDHEN; CDR2 reads SYDVKM. Trimming at V came to 4 bases and at J to 4 bases, leaving 16 bases not matched to a gene. CDR3 length: 17 residues. The CDR3: CASSSPGQLYRPYEQYF. The CDR3 DNA is TGTGCCAGCAGTTCGCCGGGACAGCTTTACCGACCTTACGAGCAGTACTTC.

CDR3 bases: TGTGCCACCAGTGACACTCGGACAGGGAGAGAGACCCAGTACTTC. Residues: CATSDTRTGRETQYF. The chain recombines TRBV24-1 with TRBJ2-5; 8 positions match TRBD1. The J segment lost 4 bases and the V segment lost 4 bases, leaving 7 bases of the junction unmatched. In germline, CDR1 is KGHDR, CDR2 SFDVKD. This CDR3 is built from 15 residues.

This chain uses TRBV7-3 with TRBJ2-2, with a possible D match to TRBD1 (5 bases). The germline V and J ends were trimmed by 0 bases and 6 bases, with 11 bases remaining between them. CDR3 length: 15 amino acids. From germline, CDR1 is SGHTA and CDR2 FQGTGA. CDR3 in amino acids: CASSLTWQGSGELFF. The CDR3 DNA reads as TGTGCCAGCAGCTTAACGTGGCAGGGATCCGGGGAGCTGTTTTTT.

The rearrangement links TRBV28 to TRBJ2-3, with D perhaps matching TRBD2 (6 bases). The CDR3 extends over 16 amino acids. Germline V gene sequence: CDR1 MDHEN, CDR2 SYDVKM. The germline V and J ends were trimmed by 8 bases and 2 bases, with 20 bases remaining between them. CDR3: CASPPSAAGHTDTQYF. Here the CDR3 DNA reads TGTGCCAGCCCCCCCTCGGCGGCGGGGCACACAGATACGCAGTATTTT.

The chain combines TRBV12-3 or TRBV12-4 with TRBJ2-2; D remains ambiguous. CDR3 length: 12 residues. V dropped 3 bases and J dropped 6 bases, with 5 bases sitting between them. The CDR3 DNA reads as TGTGCCAGCAGTTTCCCGGCCGGGGAGCTGTTTTTT. Protein: CASSFPAGELFF.

The genes are TRBV27 and TRBJ2-2; D is unclear. Between the trimmed V and J ends, which lost 1 base and 6 bases, there was a span of 6 bases. The CDR3 is 13 residues long. From germline, CDR1 is MNHEY and CDR2 SMNVEV (reference sequence). CDR3 nucleotides: TGTGCCAGCAGTTTATTAGCTTCCGGGGAGCTGTTTTTT. It specifies CASSLLASGELFF.

The genes are TRBV24-1 and TRBJ2-7; 11 bases fit TRBD2. Per germline, CDR1 KGHDR and CDR2 SFDVKD. J was trimmed by 2 bases and V by 8 bases; bases with no gene match: 7. The CDR3 loop spans 15 amino acids. The CDR3 spells CATILAGDHTYEQYF. Written as DNA, the CDR3 is TGTGCCACCATACTAGCGGGAGACCATACCTACGAGCAGTACTTC.

V and J are TRBV2 and TRBJ2-7, with TRBD1 matching 8 bases. This CDR3 spans 14 amino acids. Per the germline V gene, CDR1 is SNHLY and CDR2 is FYNNEI. Unmatched junction bases numbered 9, after V lost 7 bases and J lost 4 bases. CDR3 bases: TGTGCCAGCACTACACCAGGGGGCATATACGAGCAGTACTTC. Translated, it gives CASTTPGGIYEQYF.

The rearrangement links TRBV5-4 to TRBJ2-1; no clear D. The germline CDR1 and CDR2 sequences are SGHNT and YYREEE (reference sequence). The CDR3 is 16 residues long. Trimming left V 0 bases short and J 0 bases short, with 10 bases between. CDR3 sequence (DNA): TGTGCCAGCAGCTTGGACGGTCAAAGCTCCTACAATGAGCAGTTCTTC. Translating it yields CASSLDGQSSYNEQFF. Combining the CDR3 with reference TRBV5-4 and TRBJ2-1 gives the whole variable domain ETGVTQSPTHLIKTRGQQVTLRCSSQSGHNTVSWYQQALGQGPQFIFQYYREEENGRGNFPPRFSGLQFPNYSSELNVNALELDDSALYLCASSLDGQSSYNEQFFGPGTRLTVL.

This clone was seen once. This sequence joins TRBV10-1 and TRBJ2-7; no definite D call. Trimming removed 0 bases at V and 7 bases at J, with 13 bases between. Germline CDR1 is WNHNN and CDR2 is SYGVQD (reference sequence). The CDR3 length is 14 residues. The CDR3 DNA sequence: TGCGCCAGCAGTGAGTCGGTGGCGGTCCGTGAGCAGTACTTC. This sequence encodes CASSESVAVREQYF.

The rearrangement joins TRBV9 to TRBJ2-3; the match to TRBD1 covers 9 bases. The CDR3 is made up of 12 amino acids. Germline trimming cut 4 bases from V and 10 bases from J; bases unmatched to any gene: 4. Germline CDR1 reads SGDLS; CDR2 reads YYNGEE. Written as DNA, the CDR3 is TGTGCCAGCAGCACACAGGGGGCGCCGCAGTATTTT. It yields the protein CASSTQGAPQYF.

This clone was detected once. The chain is built from TRBV29-1 and TRBJ2-5; possibly TRBD1 for D (6 bases). Germline loops: CDR1 SQVTM, CDR2 ANQGSEA. V shed 5 bases and J shed 2 bases, with 9 bases lying between them. The CDR3 runs 12 residues. The CDR3 DNA is TGCAGCGTTTTGCAGGGGCAAGAGACCCAGTACTTC. Translated: CSVLQGQETQYF. Looking up the rest from reference TRBV29-1 and TRBJ2-5 gives the full variable domain: SAVISQKPSRDICQRGTSLTIQCQVDSQVTMMFWYRQQPGQSLTLIATANQGSEATYESGFVIDKFPISRPNLTFSTLTVSNMSPEDSSIYLCSVLQGQETQYFGPGTRLLVL.

The rearrangement links TRBV21-1 to TRBJ2-5; the table names TRBD1, a call not compared with the DNA. TRBV21-1 is designated a pseudogene. This CDR3 is built from 15 residues. The CDR3 spells CASSKHKGREETQYF. The CDR3, as DNA: TGTGCCAGCAGCAAACATAAGGGCAGGGAAGAGACCCAGTACTTC.

The rearrangement links TRBV2 to TRBJ1-2; TRBD1 is a possible D gene (5 bases). The germline gives CDR1 SNHLY, CDR2 FYNNEI. The CDR3 has 14 residues. The V gene lost 7 bases and the J gene lost 4 bases, with 16 bases spanning the gap. The CDR3 DNA reads as TGTGCCAGCAATCTAAGGGAGGGACTCTATGGCTACACCTTC. Translated: CASNLREGLYGYTF.

This CDR3 reads CASSVGEDGNTIYF. CDR3 DNA sequence: TGTGCCAGCAGCGTCGGGGAGGACGGAAACACCATATATTTT. The chain uses TRBV9 and TRBJ1-3; D unresolved. V was clipped by 2 bases and J by 4 bases, with 10 bases between them. CDR1 is SGDLS and CDR2 is YYNGEE in the germline V gene. The CDR3 totals 14 residues.

This clone came up a few times. V is TRBV6-1 and J is TRBJ1-2; possible D gene TRBD1, 5 bases. CDR1 and CDR2 from the germline V gene are MNHNS and SASEGT. CDR3 length: 13 residues. V was shortened by 2 bases and J by 9 bases, with 13 bases between the two germline ends. The CDR3 region has the DNA TGTGCCAGCAGTGAACCAGGGAAGAGTAGCTACACCTTC. It is translated as CASSEPGKSSYTF.

The rearrangement links TRBV7-9 to TRBJ2-1; D is perhaps TRBD2 (6 bases). Trimming pared 0 bases from V and 6 bases from J, leaving 24 bases between. The CDR3 has 19 residues. Germline CDR1 SEHNR, CDR2 FQNEAQ (reference sequence). CDR3 DNA: TGTGCCAGCAGCTTAGCGTATCCACTGGAGCGGGCGGAGCGCAATGAGCAGTTCTTC. Its translation: CASSLAYPLERAERNEQFF.

This sequence joins TRBV5-6 and TRBJ1-4; TRBD1 is a possible D gene (5 bases). Germline CDR1 SGHDT, CDR2 YYEEEE. Trimming pared 0 bases from V and 5 bases from J, leaving 8 bases between. The CDR3 covers 14 residues. The CDR3 region has the DNA TGTGCCAGCAGCTTGGACAGGCGGAATGAAAAACTGTTTTTT. Its protein is CASSLDRRNEKLFF.

The chain links TRBV6-5 to TRBJ1-2; TRBD1 agrees at 8 bases. CDR1 MNHEY and CDR2 SVGAGI come from the germline V gene. This CDR3 spans 13 amino acids. V lost 10 bases to trimming and J lost 7 bases; unmatched junction nucleotides: 11. The CDR3 region has the DNA TGTGCCACCGAGGACAGGGTAAATCGTGGCTACACCTTC. As protein: CATEDRVNRGYTF.

This clone occurred once. The chain couples TRBV27 to TRBJ2-7; tentative D call: TRBD1 (6 bases). V dropped 2 bases and J dropped 2 bases, with 10 bases sitting between them. The CDR3 length is 14 residues. CDR1 is MNHEY and CDR2 is SMNVEV in the germline V gene (reference sequence). CDR3 coding DNA: TGTGCCAGCAGTTTACGGGACACAGCCTACGAGCAGTACTTC. The encoded protein is CASSLRDTAYEQYF.

A single count supports this clone. The chain employs TRBV19 and TRBJ1-1, with D possibly TRBD1 on 5 matching bases. V lost 1 base and J lost 6, with 9 bases in between. CDR3 length: 13 amino acids. Germline V gene lookup returns CDR1 LNHDA and CDR2 SQIVND (reference sequence). The CDR3 reads CASSIGGAAEAFF. The CDR3 nucleotides read TGTGCCAGTAGTATAGGGGGCGCTGCTGAAGCTTTCTTT.

The chain combines TRBV7-9 with TRBJ2-3; 7 nucleotides agree with TRBD1. V dropped 5 bases and J dropped 5; count of bases not matched to a gene: 10. In germline, CDR1 is SEHNR, CDR2 FQNEAQ (reference sequence). The CDR3 extends over 15 amino acids. CDR3 nucleotides: TGTGCCAGCAGCCTAGGGTCGACAGGGAGAGATACGCAGTATTTT. Amino acids: CASSLGSTGRDTQYF. The full variable domain, rest sourced from reference TRBV7-9 and TRBJ2-3, is DTGVSQNPRHKITKRGQNVTFRCDPISEHNRLYWYRQTLGQGPEFLTYFQNEAQLEKSRLLSDRFSAERPKGSFSTLEIQRTEQGDSAMYLCASSLGSTGRDTQYFGPGTRLTVL.

The V and J genes are TRBV24-1 and TRBJ2-2; TRBD2 matches at 7 bases. Per germline, CDR1 KGHDR and CDR2 SFDVKD. The CDR3 length is 13 residues. With V trimmed by 5 bases and J by 5 bases, 1 base remained unmatched. DNA of the CDR3: TGTGCCACCAGTGGGGGGGGGACCGGGGAGCTGTTTTTT. Its protein product is CATSGGGTGELFF.